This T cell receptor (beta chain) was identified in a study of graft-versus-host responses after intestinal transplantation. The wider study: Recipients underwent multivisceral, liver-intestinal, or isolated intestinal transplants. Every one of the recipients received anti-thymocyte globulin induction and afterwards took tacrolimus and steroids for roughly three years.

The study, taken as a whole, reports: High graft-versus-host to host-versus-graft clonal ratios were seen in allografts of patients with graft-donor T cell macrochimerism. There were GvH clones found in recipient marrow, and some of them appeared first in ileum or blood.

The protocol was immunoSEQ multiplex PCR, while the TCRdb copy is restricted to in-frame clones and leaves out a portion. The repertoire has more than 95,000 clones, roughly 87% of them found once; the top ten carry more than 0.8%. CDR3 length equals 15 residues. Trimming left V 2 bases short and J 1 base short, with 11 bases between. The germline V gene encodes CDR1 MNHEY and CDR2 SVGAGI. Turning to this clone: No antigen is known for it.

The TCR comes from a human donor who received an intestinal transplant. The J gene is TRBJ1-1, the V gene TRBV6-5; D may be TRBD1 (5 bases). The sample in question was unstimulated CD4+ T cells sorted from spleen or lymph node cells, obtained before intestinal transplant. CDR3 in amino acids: CASSYDGGKNTEAFF. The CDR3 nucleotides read TGTGCCAGCAGTTACGACGGGGGGAAGAACACTGAAGCTTTCTTT.